The sequence of this T cell receptor (beta chain) was determined in a study of T-cell reconstitution after alpha-beta-depleted transplantation in children. Findings and caveats of the study: A year post-transplant, T-cell counts and diversity derived mostly from newly produced T cells.

Remarks on this clonotype: The antigen is unknown.

Unique molecular identifiers were built into the TCRbeta library. Using its own MiXCR run on the PCR reads, TCRdb lists one record per CDR3 protein. The repertoire holds about 230,000 distinct CDR3 sequences, 11% seen once, with under 30% in the top ten. V trimming: 1 base; J trimming: 2 bases; junction bases outside the gene matches: 9. The CDR3 consists of 19 residues. Germline V gene sequence: CDR1 LNHNV, CDR2 YYDKDF (reference sequence). The material sequenced was PBMCs, taken before TCRalphabeta/CD19-depleted stem cell transplant. The chain links TRBV15 to TRBJ2-3, with 13 positions matching TRBD2. This sequence originates from a child under two years old with acute myeloid leukemia, due to receive a stem cell transplant. The CDR3 DNA is TGTGCCACCAGCAGAGTCAGGGGACTAGCGGGAATGATCACAGATACGCAGTATTTT. This sequence encodes CATSRVRGLAGMITDTQYF.